The present entry profiles one T cell receptor beta chain with its context. The record originates from a study of T cell responses to AZD1222 COVID-19 vaccine. V was trimmed by 3 bases and J by 4 bases, leaving 10 bases between them. Germline V CDR1 and CDR2: WSHSY, SAAADI. The CDR3 totals 14 residues. The method was immunoSEQ multiplex PCR; TCRdb's version includes in-frame clones alone and lacks a portion of them. This sample has roughly 170,000 clones, with around 92% found just once. This rearrangement joins TRBV10-2 to TRBJ1-5; no reliable D call. This clonotype originated in an adult in good health. The sequenced sample was peripheral blood, obtained on day 0 of AZD1222 vaccination. In DNA form, the CDR3 reads TGCGCCAGCAGTGATCCCGGGTCTAATCAGCCCCAGCATTTT. Protein: CASSDPGSNQPQHF.